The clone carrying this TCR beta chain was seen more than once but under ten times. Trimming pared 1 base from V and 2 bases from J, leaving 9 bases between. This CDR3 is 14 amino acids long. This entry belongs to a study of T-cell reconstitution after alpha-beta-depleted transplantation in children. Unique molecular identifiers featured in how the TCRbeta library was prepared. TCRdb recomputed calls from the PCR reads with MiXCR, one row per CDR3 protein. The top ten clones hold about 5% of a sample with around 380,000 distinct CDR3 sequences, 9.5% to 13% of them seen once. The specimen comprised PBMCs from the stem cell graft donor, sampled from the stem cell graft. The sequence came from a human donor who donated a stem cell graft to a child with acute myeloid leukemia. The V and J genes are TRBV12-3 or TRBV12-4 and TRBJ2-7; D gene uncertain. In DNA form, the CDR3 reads TGTGCCAGCAGTTTAGGTCTGGGCACCTACGAGCAGTACGTC. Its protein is CASSLGLGTYEQYV.